These 10 T cell receptor beta chains originate from one sample sequenced in a study of T cell responses to AZD1222 COVID-19 vaccine. Sequencing was performed with immunoSEQ multiplex PCR; in TCRdb, only in-frame clones are kept and a portion is missing. The top ten hold roughly 6% of the sample, which has some 200,000 clones, about 90% seen once. The sample was peripheral blood, taken on day 0 of AZD1222 vaccination. Receptor source: an adult in good health.

This clone was counted a single time. This chain joins TRBV6-5 and TRBJ2-1; possible D gene TRBD1, 7 bases. Germline V CDR1 and CDR2: MNHEY, SVGAGI. The CDR3 totals 14 residues. Trimming removed 5 bases from V and 7 bases from J, with 15 bases in between. CDR3 loop: CASSKGAGGNEQFF. Written as DNA, the CDR3 is TGTGCCAGCAGTAAGGGGGCCGGAGGGAATGAGCAGTTCTTC.

The V gene is TRBV6-5, the J gene TRBJ1-2, with a weak D call TRBD1 (5 bases). CDR1 is MNHEY and CDR2 is SVGAGI in the germline V gene. CDR3 size: 14 residues. With 3 bases removed from V and 8 bases from J, the gap between germline ends came to 16 bases. CDR3 loop: CASSYEGWVGGYTF. In nucleotides, the CDR3 is TGTGCCAGCAGTTATGAGGGGTGGGTTGGCGGCTACACCTTC.

The chain joins TRBV12-3 or TRBV12-4 to TRBJ1-5; D gene unclear. Trimming removed 6 bases at V and 4 bases at J, with 4 bases between. The CDR3 totals 11 residues. CDR3 sequence (DNA): TGTGCCAGCAGCGAGAATCAGCCCCAGCATTTT. Translating gives CASSENQPQHF.

The genes are TRBV9 and TRBJ2-1; 10 positions agree with TRBD2. Trimming at V came to 0 bases and at J to 5 bases, leaving 2 bases not matched to a gene. This CDR3 spans 15 amino acids. The germline CDR1 and CDR2 sequences are SGDLS and YYNGEE. DNA of the CDR3: TGTGCCAGCAGCGTAGAACTAGCGGGAAACAATGAGCAGTTCTTC. Its protein product is CASSVELAGNNEQFF.

This clone was detected a few times. The V and J genes are TRBV27 and TRBJ1-2; D is perhaps TRBD1 (5 bases). CDR3 length: 15 amino acids. CDR1 MNHEY and CDR2 SMNVEV come from the germline V gene (reference sequence). V lost 2 bases, J lost 6 bases, and 16 bases lay in between. The chain's CDR3 is CASSLGTRAENGYTF. DNA for the CDR3: TGTGCCAGCAGTTTAGGTACCAGGGCCGAAAATGGCTACACCTTC.

The V gene is TRBV6-2 or TRBV6-3, the J gene TRBJ2-7; tentative D call: TRBD2 (7 bases). The germline V gene has CDR1 MNHEY and CDR2 SVGEGT. Trimming cost V 6 bases and J 1 base, with 19 bases left between them. The CDR3 has 16 amino acids. The CDR3 DNA reads as TGTGCCAGCAGCCGAATAAGGGGGGGGAGTTCCTACGAGCAGTACTTC. Its protein product is CASSRIRGGSSYEQYF.

In DNA, the CDR3 is TGTGCCAGCAGTTACAACAGGAGAGCCTACAATGAGCAGTTCTTC. Translation: CASSYNRRAYNEQFF. This sequence joins TRBV28 and TRBJ2-1, with D perhaps matching TRBD1 (5 bases). The germline CDR1 and CDR2 sequences are MDHEN and SYDVKM. V dropped 4 bases and J dropped 2 bases, with 12 bases sitting between them. The CDR3 loop spans 15 amino acids.

This clone showed up just a few times. The chain has TRBV2 and TRBJ1-6; weak D call: TRBD1 (5 bases). Germline V CDR1 and CDR2: SNHLY, FYNNEI. V lost 6 bases, J lost 9 bases, and 12 bases lay in between. There are 13 residues in the CDR3. This CDR3 reads CASSKTDSSPLHF. Here the CDR3 DNA reads TGTGCCAGCAGCAAGACCGACAGTTCACCCCTCCACTTT.

The J gene is TRBJ2-2, the V gene TRBV6-4; 7 bases agree with TRBD1. The CDR3 sequence is 15 residues long. V shed 2 bases, J shed 5 bases, and the junction held 5 bases outside the gene matches. Germline V gives CDR1 MRHNA, CDR2 SNTAGT. CDR3 sequence reads: CASSDEDRSTGELFF. The CDR3 DNA reads TGTGCCAGCAGTGACGAGGACAGGAGTACCGGGGAGCTGTTTTTT.

The genes are TRBV7-9 and TRBJ2-7; 9 bases fit TRBD1. Germline V gives CDR1 SEHNR, CDR2 FQNEAQ (reference sequence). This CDR3 is built from 15 residues. V lost 5 bases to trimming and J lost 2 bases; unmatched junction nucleotides: 7. The CDR3 region has the DNA TGTGCCAGCAGCGACCGGGACAGGGTCACCTACGAGCAGTACTTC. Amino acids: CASSDRDRVTYEQYF. Based on the CDR3 plus reference TRBV7-9 and TRBJ2-7, the full variable domain is DTGVSQNPRHKITKRGQNVTFRCDPISEHNRLYWYRQTLGQGPEFLTYFQNEAQLEKSRLLSDRFSAERPKGSFSTLEIQRTEQGDSAMYLCASSDRDRVTYEQYFGPGTRLTVT.